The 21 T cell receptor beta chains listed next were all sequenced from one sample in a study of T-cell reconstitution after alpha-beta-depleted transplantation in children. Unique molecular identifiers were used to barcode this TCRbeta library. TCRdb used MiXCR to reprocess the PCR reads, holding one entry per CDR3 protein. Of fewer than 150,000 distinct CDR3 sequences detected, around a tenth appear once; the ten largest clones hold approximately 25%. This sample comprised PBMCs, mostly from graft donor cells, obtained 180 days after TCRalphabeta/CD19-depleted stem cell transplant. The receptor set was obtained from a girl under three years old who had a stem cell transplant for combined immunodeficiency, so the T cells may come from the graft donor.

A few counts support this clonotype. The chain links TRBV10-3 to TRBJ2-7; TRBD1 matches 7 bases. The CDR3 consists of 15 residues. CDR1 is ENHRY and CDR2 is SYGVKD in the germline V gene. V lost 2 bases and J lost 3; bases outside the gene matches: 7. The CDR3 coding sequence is TGTGCCATCAGTGAGAGGGTAGGGGGCAGCTACGAGCAGTACTTC. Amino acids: CAISERVGGSYEQYF.

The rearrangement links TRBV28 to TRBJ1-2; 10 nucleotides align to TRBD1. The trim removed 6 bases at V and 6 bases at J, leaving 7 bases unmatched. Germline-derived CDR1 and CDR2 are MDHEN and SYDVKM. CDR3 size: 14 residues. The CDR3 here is CASSRDRGRNGYTF. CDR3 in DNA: TGTGCCAGCAGCCGGGACAGGGGTCGTAATGGCTACACCTTC.

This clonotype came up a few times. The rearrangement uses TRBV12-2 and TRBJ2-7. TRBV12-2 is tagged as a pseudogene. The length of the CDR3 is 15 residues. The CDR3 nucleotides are TGTGCAAGTCGCTTAAATCCTGGCCACTCCTACGAGCAGTACTTC. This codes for CASRLNPGHSYEQYF.

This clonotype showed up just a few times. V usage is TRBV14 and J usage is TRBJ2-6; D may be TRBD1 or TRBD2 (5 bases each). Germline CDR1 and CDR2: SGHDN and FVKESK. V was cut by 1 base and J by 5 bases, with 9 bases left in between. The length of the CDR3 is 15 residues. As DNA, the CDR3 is TGTGCCAGCAGCCAAGTGGGGGTCTGGGCCAACGTCCTGACTTTC. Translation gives CASSQVGVWANVLTF.

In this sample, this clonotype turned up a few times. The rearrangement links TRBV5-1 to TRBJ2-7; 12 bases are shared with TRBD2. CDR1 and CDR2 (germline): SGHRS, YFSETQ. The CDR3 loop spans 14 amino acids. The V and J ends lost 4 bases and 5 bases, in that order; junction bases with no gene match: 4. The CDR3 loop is CASSRTSGANEQYF. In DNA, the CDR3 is TGCGCCAGCAGCCGGACTAGCGGGGCCAACGAGCAGTACTTC. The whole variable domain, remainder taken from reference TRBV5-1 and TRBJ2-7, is KAGVTQTPRYLIKTRGQQVTLSCSPISGHRSVSWYQQTPGQGLQFLFEYFSETQRNKGNFPGRFSGRQFSNSRSEMNVSTLELGDSALYLCASSRTSGANEQYFGPGTRLTVT.

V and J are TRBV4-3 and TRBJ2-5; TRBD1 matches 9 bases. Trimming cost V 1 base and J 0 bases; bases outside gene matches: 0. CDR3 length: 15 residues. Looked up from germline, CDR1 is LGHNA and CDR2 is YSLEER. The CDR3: CASSQGDRDQETQYF. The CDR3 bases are TGCGCCAGCAGCCAAGGGGACAGGGACCAAGAGACCCAGTACTTC.

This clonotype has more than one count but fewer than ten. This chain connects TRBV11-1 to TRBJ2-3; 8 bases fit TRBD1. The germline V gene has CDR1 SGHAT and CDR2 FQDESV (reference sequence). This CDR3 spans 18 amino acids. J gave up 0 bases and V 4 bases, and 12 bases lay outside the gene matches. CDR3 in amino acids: CASSSSSPRDRSTDTQYF. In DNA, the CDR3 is TGTGCCAGCAGCTCCTCCTCGCCCCGGGACAGGAGCACAGATACGCAGTATTTT.

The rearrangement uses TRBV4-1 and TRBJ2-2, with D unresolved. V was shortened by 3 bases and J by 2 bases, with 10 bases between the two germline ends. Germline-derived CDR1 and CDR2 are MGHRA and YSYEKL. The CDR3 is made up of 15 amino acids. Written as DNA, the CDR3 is TGCGCCAGCAGCCATACGTGGGTTAACACCGGGGAGCTGTTTTTT. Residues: CASSHTWVNTGELFF.

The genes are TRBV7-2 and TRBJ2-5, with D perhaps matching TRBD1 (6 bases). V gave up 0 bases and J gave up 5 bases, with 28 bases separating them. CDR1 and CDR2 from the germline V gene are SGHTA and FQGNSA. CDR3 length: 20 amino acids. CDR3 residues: CASSLAPSPSSNRAGETQYF. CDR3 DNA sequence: TGTGCCAGCAGCTTAGCGCCATCGCCTAGCTCAAACAGGGCCGGGGAGACCCAGTACTTC.

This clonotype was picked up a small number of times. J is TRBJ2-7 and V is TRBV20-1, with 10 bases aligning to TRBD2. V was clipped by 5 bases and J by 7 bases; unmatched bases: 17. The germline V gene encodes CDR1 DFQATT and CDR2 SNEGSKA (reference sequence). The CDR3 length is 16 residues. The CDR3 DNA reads TGCAGTGCTCTCGGAGCGGGAGGGCCCGATCTGGGGGAGCAGTACTTC. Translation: CSALGAGGPDLGEQYF.

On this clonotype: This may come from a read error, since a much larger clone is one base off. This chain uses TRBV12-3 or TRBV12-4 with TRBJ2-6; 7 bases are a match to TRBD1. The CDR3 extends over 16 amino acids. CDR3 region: CASSSTGFSGANALTF. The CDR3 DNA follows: TGTGCCAGCAGTTCGACAGGGTTCTCTGGGGCCAACGCCCTGACTTTC.

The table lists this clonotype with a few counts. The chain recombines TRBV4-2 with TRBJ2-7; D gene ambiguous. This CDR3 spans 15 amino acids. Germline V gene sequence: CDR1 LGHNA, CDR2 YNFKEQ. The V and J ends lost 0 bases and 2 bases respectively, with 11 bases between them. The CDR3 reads CASSQDEGLAYEQYF. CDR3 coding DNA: TGTGCCAGCAGCCAAGATGAAGGCCTAGCCTACGAGCAGTACTTC.

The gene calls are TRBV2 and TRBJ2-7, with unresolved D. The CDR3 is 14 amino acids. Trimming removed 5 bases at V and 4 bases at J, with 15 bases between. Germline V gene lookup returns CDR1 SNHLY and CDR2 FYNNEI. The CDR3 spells CASSLGGVTYEQYF. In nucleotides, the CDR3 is TGTGCCAGCAGTCTGGGTGGGGTTACTTACGAGCAGTACTTC.

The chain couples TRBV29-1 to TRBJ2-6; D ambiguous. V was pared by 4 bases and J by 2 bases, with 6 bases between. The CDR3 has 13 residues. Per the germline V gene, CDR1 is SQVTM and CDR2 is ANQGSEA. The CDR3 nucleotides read TGCAGCGTTGTTTCGACTGGGGCCAACGTCCTGACTTTC. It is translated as CSVVSTGANVLTF.

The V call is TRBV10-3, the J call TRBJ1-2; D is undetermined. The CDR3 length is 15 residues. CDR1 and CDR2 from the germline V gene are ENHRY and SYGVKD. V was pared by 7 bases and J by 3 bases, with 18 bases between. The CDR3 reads CAITEADGSHYGYTF. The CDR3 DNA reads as TGTGCCATCACTGAAGCGGACGGATCGCACTATGGCTACACCTTC.

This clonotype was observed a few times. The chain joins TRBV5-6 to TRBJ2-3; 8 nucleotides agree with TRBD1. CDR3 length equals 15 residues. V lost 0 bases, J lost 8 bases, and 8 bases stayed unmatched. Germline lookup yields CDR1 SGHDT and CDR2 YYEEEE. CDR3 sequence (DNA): TGTGCCAGCAGCTTGGATCAGGGGGCGAGGGGTACGCAGTATTTT. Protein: CASSLDQGARGTQYF. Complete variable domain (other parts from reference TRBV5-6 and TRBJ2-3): DAGVTQSPTHLIKTRGQQVTLRCSPKSGHDTVSWYQQALGQGPQFIFQYYEEEERQRGNFPDRFSGHQFPNYSSELNVNALLLGDSALYLCASSLDQGARGTQYFGPGTRLTVL.

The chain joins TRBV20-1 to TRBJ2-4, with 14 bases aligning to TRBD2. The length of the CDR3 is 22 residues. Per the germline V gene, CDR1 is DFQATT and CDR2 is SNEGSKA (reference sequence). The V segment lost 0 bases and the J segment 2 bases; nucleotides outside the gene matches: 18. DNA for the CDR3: TGCAGTGCTAGAGACGCCGGGACTAGCGGGAGTATGGTGGGATCATCCAAAAACATTCAGTACTTC. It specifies CSARDAGTSGSMVGSSKNIQYF.

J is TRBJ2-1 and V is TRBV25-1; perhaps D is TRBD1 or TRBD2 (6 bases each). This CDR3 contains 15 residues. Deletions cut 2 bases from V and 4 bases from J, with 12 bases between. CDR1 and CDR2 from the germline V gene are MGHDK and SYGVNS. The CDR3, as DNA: TGTGCCAGCAGTGAAAGGGGGGCGATTTACAATGAGCAGTTCTTC. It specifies CASSERGAIYNEQFF. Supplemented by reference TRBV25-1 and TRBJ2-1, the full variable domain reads EADIYQTPRYLVIGTGKKITLECSQTMGHDKMYWYQQDPGMELHLIHYSYGVNSTEKGDLSSESTVSRIRTEHFPLTLESARPSHTSQYLCASSERGAIYNEQFFGPGTRLTVL.

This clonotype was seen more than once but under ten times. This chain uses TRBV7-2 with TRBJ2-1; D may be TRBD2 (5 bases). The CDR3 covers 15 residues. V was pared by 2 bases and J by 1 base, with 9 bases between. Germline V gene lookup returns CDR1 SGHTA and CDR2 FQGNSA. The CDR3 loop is CASSLLRGSYNEQFF. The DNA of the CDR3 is TGTGCCAGCAGCTTACTCCGGGGATCCTACAATGAGCAGTTCTTC.

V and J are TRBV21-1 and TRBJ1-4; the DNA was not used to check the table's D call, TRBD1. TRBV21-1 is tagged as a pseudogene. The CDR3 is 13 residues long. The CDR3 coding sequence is TGTGCCAGCAGCCAGGGGGCGGATGAAAAACTGTTTTTT. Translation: CASSQGADEKLFF.

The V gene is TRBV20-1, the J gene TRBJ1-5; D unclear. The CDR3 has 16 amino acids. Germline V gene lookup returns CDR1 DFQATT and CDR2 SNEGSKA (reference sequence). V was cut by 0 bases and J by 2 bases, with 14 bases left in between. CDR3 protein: CSARDQLPAGNQPQHF. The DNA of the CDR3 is TGCAGTGCTAGAGATCAGCTGCCAGCGGGCAATCAGCCCCAGCATTTT.